This TCR beta chain comes out of a study of shared clonotypes between healthy human individuals. Study-wide points: Estimated richness values were generally larger in naive subsets than in memory subsets.

Only in-frame clones appear in the TCRdb table, and some are missing; sequencing was by immunoSEQ multiplex PCR. Found here are just over 2,000,000 clones, less than 95% of them singletons; the top ten hold 0.9% to 1.4%. In the naive CD8 group, cells lacked CD45RO and were positively selected for CCR7, so terminally differentiated effector memory CD45RA+ cells were left out. Germline V gives CDR1 SEHNR, CDR2 FQNEAQ (reference sequence). The CDR3 is 16 amino acids. With 3 bases removed from V and 5 bases from J, the gap between germline ends came to 20 bases. Comments on this clone: What it binds is unknown.

The sample consisted of naive CD8+ T cells sorted from blood. The receptor comes from a man younger than 35 in good health. The V gene is TRBV7-9, the J gene TRBJ2-7; possible D gene TRBD1, 5 bases. The CDR3 DNA sequence: TGTGCCAGCAGCTTCGGACCTGGGCAGGGAACGGACGAGCAGTACTTC. It codes for CASSFGPGQGTDEQYF.